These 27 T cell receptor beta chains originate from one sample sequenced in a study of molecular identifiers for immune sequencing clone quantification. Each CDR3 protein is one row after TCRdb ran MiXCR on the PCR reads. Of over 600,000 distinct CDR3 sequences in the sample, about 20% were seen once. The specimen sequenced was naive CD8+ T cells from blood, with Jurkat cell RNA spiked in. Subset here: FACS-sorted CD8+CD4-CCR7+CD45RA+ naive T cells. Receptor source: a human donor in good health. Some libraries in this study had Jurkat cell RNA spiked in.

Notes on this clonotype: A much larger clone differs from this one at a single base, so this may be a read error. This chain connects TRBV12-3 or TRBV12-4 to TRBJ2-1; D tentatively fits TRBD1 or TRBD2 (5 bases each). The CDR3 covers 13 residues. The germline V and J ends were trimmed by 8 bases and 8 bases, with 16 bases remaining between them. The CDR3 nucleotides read TGTGCCAGCGGTGGACTGGTCAGGGATGAGCAGTTCTTC. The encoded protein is CASGGLVRDEQFF.

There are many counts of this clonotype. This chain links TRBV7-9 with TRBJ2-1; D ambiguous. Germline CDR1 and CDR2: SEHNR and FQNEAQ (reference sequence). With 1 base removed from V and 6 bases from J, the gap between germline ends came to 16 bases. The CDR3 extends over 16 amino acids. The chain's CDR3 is CASSLVYRVGSNEQFF. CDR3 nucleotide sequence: TGTGCCAGCAGCTTAGTTTATAGGGTTGGGTCCAATGAGCAGTTCTTC.

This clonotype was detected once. In DNA form, the CDR3 reads TGTGCCAGCAGCTTAGCGGGACATTACAATGAGCAGTTCTTC. It is translated as CASSLAGHYNEQFF. The gene calls are TRBV5-6 and TRBJ2-1, with a possible D match to TRBD2 (7 bases). V was shortened by 2 bases and J by 4 bases, with 10 bases between the two germline ends. The CDR3 loop spans 14 amino acids. Germline lookup yields CDR1 SGHDT and CDR2 YYEEEE.

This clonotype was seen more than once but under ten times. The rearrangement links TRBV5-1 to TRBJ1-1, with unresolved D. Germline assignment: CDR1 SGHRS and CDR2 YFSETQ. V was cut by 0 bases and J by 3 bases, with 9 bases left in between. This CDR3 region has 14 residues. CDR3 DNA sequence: TGCGCCAGCAGCTTGGGGTGGACGGACACTGAAGCTTTCTTT. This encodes CASSLGWTDTEAFF.

The CDR3 sequence: CASSPTVVGLAGGNTGELFF. In nucleotides, the CDR3 is TGTGCCAGCAGTCCTACCGTCGTGGGACTAGCGGGAGGGAACACCGGGGAGCTGTTTTTT. The J gene is TRBJ2-2, the V gene TRBV27; 15 bases match TRBD2. The germline gives CDR1 MNHEY, CDR2 SMNVEV (reference sequence). V lost 5 bases to trimming and J lost 1 base; unmatched junction nucleotides: 11. This CDR3 is 20 amino acids long.

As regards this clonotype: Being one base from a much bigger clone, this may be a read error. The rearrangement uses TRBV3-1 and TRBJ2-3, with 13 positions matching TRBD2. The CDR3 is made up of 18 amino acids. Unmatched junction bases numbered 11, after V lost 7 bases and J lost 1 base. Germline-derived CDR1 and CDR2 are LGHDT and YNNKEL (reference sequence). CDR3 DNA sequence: TGTGCCAGCAACCACGGACTAGCGGGGGTTCGTGGCACAGATACGCAGTATTTT. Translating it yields CASNHGLAGVRGTDTQYF.

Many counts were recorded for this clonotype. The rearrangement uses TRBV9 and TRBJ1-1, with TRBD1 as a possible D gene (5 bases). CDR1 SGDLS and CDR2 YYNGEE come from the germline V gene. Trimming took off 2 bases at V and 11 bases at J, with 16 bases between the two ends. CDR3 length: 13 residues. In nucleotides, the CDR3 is TGTGCCAGCAGCGTCGCTGGGGGAGAAGATGCTTTCTTT. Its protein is CASSVAGGEDAFF.

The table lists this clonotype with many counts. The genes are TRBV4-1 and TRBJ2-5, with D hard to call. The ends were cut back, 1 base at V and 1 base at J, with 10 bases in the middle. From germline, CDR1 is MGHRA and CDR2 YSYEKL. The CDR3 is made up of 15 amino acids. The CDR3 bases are TGCGCCAGCAGCCAAGTTGGTGCGTTCCAAGAGACCCAGTACTTC. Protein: CASSQVGAFQETQYF.

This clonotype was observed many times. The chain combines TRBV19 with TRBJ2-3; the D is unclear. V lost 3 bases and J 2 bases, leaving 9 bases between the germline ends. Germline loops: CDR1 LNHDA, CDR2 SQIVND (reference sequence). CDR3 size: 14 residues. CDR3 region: CASSMGIYTDTQYF. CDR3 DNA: TGTGCCAGTAGTATGGGGATATACACAGATACGCAGTATTTT.

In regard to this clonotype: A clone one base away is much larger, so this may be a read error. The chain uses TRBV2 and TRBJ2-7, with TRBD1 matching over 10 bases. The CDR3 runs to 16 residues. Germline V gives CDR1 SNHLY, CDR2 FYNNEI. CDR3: CASSEGDRGRAYEQCF. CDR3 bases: TGTGCCAGCAGTGAAGGAGACAGGGGGCGCGCCTACGAGCAGTGCTTC.

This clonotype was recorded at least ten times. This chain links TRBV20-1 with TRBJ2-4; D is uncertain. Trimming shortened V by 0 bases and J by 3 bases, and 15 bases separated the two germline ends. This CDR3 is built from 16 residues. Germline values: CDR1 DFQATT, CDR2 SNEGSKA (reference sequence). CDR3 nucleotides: TGCAGTGCTAGAGACTTCCGCGTAGTGGACAAAAACATTCAGTACTTC. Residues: CSARDFRVVDKNIQYF.

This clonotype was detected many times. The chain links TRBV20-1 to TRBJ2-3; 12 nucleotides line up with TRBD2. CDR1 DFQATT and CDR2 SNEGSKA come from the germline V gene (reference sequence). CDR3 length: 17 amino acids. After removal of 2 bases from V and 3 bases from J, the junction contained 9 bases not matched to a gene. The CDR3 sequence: CSARPLLAGGMTDTQYF. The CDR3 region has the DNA TGCAGTGCTAGACCTTTACTAGCGGGGGGTATGACAGATACGCAGTATTTT.

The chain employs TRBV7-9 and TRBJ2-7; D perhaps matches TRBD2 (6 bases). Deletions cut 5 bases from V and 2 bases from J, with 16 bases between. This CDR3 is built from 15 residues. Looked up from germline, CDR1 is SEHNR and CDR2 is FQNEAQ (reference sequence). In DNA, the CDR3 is TGTGCCAGCAGCCTGCCTAGCGACCCCACCTACGAGCAGTACTTC. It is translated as CASSLPSDPTYEQYF. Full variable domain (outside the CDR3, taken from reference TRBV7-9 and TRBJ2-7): DTGVSQNPRHKITKRGQNVTFRCDPISEHNRLYWYRQTLGQGPEFLTYFQNEAQLEKSRLLSDRFSAERPKGSFSTLEIQRTEQGDSAMYLCASSLPSDPTYEQYFGPGTRLTVT.

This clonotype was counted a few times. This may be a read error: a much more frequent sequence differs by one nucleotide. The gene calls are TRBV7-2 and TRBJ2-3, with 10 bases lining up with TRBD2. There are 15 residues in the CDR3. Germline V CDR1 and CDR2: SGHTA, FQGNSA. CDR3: CVSSLDRTSGDTQYF. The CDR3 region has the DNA TGTGTCAGCAGCTTAGACAGGACTAGCGGAGATACGCAGTATTTT.

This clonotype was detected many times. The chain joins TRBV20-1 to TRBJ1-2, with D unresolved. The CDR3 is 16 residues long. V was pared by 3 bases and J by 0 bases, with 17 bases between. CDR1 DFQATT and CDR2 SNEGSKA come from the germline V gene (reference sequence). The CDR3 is CSASPKSVGANYGYTF. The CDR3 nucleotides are TGCAGTGCTAGTCCCAAATCCGTGGGAGCTAACTATGGCTACACCTTC.

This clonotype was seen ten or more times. The CDR3 DNA reads TGCGCCAGCAGCCAAGATCCGGGCGGCCGCCAGAACTATGGCTACACCTTC. Translated: CASSQDPGGRQNYGYTF. The J gene is TRBJ1-2, the V gene TRBV4-3, with D hard to call. Germline V CDR1 and CDR2: LGHNA, YSLEER. The CDR3 has 17 residues. V dropped 0 bases and J dropped 2 bases, with 16 bases sitting between them.

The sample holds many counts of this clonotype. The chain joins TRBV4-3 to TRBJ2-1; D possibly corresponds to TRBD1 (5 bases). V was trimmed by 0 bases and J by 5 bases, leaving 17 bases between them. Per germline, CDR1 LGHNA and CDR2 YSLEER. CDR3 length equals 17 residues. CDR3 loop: CASSQDFRAGIDNEQFF. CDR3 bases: TGCGCCAGCAGCCAAGATTTTAGGGCAGGGATTGACAATGAGCAGTTCTTC.

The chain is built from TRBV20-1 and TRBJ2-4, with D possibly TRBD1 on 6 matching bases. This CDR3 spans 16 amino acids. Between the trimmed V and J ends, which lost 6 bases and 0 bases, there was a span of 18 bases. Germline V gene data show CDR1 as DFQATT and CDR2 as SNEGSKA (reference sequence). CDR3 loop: CSAEASGHKAKNIQYF. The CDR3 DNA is TGCAGTGCCGAGGCATCGGGACACAAAGCCAAAAACATTCAGTACTTC.

The CDR3 loop reads CASSVETSGGNEQFF. CDR3 DNA: TGTGCCAGCAGCGTAGAAACTAGCGGGGGGAATGAGCAGTTCTTC. This chain uses TRBV9 with TRBJ2-1; TRBD2 matches 12 bases. CDR3 length equals 15 residues. Germline V gives CDR1 SGDLS, CDR2 YYNGEE. V dropped 0 bases and J dropped 7; count of bases not matched to a gene: 2.

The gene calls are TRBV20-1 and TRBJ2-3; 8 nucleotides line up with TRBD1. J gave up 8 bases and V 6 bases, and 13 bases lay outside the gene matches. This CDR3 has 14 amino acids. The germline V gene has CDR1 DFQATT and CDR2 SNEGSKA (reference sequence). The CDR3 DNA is TGCAGTGCCTCAGAGACAGGGGCTCACGGTACGCAGTATTTT. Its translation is CSASETGAHGTQYF.

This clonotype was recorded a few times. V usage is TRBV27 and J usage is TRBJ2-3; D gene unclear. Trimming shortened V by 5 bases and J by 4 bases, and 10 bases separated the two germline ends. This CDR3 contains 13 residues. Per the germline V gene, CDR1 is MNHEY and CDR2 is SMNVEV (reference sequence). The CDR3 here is CASSIQSADTQYF. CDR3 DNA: TGTGCCAGCAGTATCCAGAGCGCAGATACGCAGTATTTT.

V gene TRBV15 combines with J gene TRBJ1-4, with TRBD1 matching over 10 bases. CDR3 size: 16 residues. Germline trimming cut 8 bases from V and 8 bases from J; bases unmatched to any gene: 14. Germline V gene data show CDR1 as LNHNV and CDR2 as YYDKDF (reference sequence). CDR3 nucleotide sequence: TGTGCCACCCGCTCGGGGGGACAGGGGCCAGGGGAAAAACTGTTTTTT. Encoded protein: CATRSGGQGPGEKLFF.

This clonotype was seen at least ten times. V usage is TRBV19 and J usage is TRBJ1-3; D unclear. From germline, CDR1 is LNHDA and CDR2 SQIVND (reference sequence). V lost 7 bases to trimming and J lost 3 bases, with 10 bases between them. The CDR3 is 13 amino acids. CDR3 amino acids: CASTQNDGNTIYF. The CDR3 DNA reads TGTGCCAGTACGCAAAATGATGGAAACACCATATATTTT.

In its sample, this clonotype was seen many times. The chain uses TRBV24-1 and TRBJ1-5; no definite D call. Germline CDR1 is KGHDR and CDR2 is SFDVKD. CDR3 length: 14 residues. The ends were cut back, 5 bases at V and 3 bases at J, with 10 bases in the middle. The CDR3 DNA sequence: TGTGCCACCAGTGTGTCAGGAGACAATCAGCCCCAGCATTTT. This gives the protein CATSVSGDNQPQHF.

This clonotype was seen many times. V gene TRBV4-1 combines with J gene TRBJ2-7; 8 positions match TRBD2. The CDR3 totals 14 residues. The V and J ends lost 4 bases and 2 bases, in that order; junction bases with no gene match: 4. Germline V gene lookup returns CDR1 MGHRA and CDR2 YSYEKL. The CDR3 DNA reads TGCGCCAGCAGCCCCGGGGGGGTAACCTACGAGCAGTACTTC. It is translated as CASSPGGVTYEQYF.

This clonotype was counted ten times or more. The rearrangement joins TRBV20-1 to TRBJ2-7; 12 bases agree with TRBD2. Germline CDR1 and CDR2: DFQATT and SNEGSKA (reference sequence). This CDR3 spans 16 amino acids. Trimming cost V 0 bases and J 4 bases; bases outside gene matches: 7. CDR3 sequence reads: CSARDRLAGGPYEQYF. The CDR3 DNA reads TGCAGTGCTAGAGATAGGCTAGCGGGGGGGCCGTACGAGCAGTACTTC.

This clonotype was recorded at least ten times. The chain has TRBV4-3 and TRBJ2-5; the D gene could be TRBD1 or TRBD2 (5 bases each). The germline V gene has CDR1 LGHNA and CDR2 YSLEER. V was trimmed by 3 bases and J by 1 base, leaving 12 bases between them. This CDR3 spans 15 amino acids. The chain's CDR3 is CASSHHRDPQETQYF. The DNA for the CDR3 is TGCGCCAGCAGCCACCACCGGGACCCCCAAGAGACCCAGTACTTC.